Below, 16 T cell receptor beta chains from the same sample are listed, as sequenced in a study of regulatory T cells in long-lasting Graves disease. Arm-PCR with iRepertoire HTBI primers amplified the CDR3 regions for these TCR beta libraries. MiXCR was run by TCRdb on the multiplex PCR reads, yielding one entry per CDR3 protein. The data show 440,000 or so distinct CDR3 sequences, about 15% seen once. Time point specified: newly diagnosed GD, antithyroid drugs for less than 3 months. Isolated PBMC RNA provided the starting material for the TCR library. The same specimen was also included in a second study, on T cells in Graves' hyperthyroidism and ophthalmopathy.

Sequencing was performed on peripheral blood mononuclear cells (PBMCs), taken at new diagnosis, from a patient treated with antithyroid drugs. These TCRs come from a woman younger than 45 with Graves disease.

This clonotype was counted ten times or more. The rearrangement joins TRBV11-2 to TRBJ2-4; TRBD2 aligns across 7 bases. V was pared by 1 base and J by 10 bases, with 13 bases of the junction left unmatched. CDR3 length: 16 residues. Germline CDR1 reads SGHAT; CDR2 reads FQNNGV. Here the CDR3 DNA reads TGTGCCAGCAGCTTAGGCCCCCCTAGCGGAAGTTATATTCAGTACTTC. Its translation is CASSLGPPSGSYIQYF.

Ten or more counts support this clonotype. V is TRBV10-3 and J is TRBJ2-6, with unresolved D. The CDR3 is 13 amino acids. V lost 9 bases and J 0 bases, leaving 6 bases between the germline ends. Germline V gene data show CDR1 as ENHRY and CDR2 as SYGVKD. Written as DNA, the CDR3 is TGTGCCATTGGACCCTCTGGGGCCAACGTCCTGACTTTC. It codes for CAIGPSGANVLTF.

This clonotype was seen repeatedly, ten times or more. The chain combines TRBV19 with TRBJ2-7; D unresolved. The CDR3 covers 16 residues. CDR1 is LNHDA and CDR2 is SQIVND in the germline V gene (reference sequence). Trimming took off 3 bases at V and 0 bases at J, with 15 bases between the two ends. The CDR3 spells CASSMGGSPLSYEQYF. CDR3 in DNA: TGTGCCAGTAGTATGGGTGGCAGTCCCCTCTCCTACGAGCAGTACTTC.

The chain carries TRBV9 and TRBJ2-3; 11 bases are shared with TRBD2. CDR3 length: 18 residues. From germline, CDR1 is SGDLS and CDR2 YYNGEE. J was trimmed by 3 bases and V by 3 bases; bases with no gene match: 12. The CDR3 nucleotides are TGTGCCAGCAGCGAGACTAGCGGGACCTTGGGTTTGACAGATACGCAGTATTTT. Translation: CASSETSGTLGLTDTQYF. Filled out from reference TRBV9 and TRBJ2-3, the complete variable domain reads DSGVTQTPKHLITATGQRVTLRCSPRSGDLSVYWYQQSLDQGLQFLIQYYNGEERAKGNILERFSAQQFPDLHSELNLSSLELGDSALYFCASSETSGTLGLTDTQYFGPGTRLTVL.

This clonotype was observed many times. The chain is built from TRBV9 and TRBJ2-7; D perhaps matches TRBD2 (5 bases). The V gene's germline CDR1 is SGDLS and CDR2 YYNGEE. The CDR3 loop spans 14 amino acids. V gave up 2 bases and J gave up 6 bases, with 15 bases separating them. CDR3 sequence (DNA): TGTGCCAGCAGCGTCGGCTACAGCGGTCTCGAGCAGTACTTC. Translated, it gives CASSVGYSGLEQYF.

This clonotype was counted a few times. The chain couples TRBV20-1 to TRBJ2-7; D is ambiguous. Trimming stripped 6 bases from V and 1 base from J, with 13 bases between. From germline, CDR1 is DFQATT and CDR2 SNEGSKA (reference sequence). The CDR3 is 13 residues long. For the CDR3, the DNA is TGCAGTGCCCAGGACGGTTGGTCCTACGAGCAGTACTTC. It yields the protein CSAQDGWSYEQYF.

There are a few counts of this clonotype. The gene calls are TRBV28 and TRBJ1-5, with D perhaps matching TRBD1 (5 bases). Trimming took off 5 bases at V and 1 base at J, with 21 bases between the two ends. Germline CDR1 MDHEN, CDR2 SYDVKM. The CDR3 is made up of 18 amino acids. The CDR3 loop reads CASSLKGPTGLSNQPQHF. Written as DNA, the CDR3 is TGTGCCAGCAGTCTTAAGGGTCCAACAGGTCTAAGCAATCAGCCCCAGCATTTT.

The rearrangement links TRBV20-1 to TRBJ2-1; tentative D call: TRBD2 (6 bases). The germline CDR1 and CDR2 sequences are DFQATT and SNEGSKA (reference sequence). Deletions cut 0 bases from V and 0 bases from J, with 12 bases between. The CDR3 sequence is 16 residues long. The CDR3 loop reads CSARELAVYSYNEQFF. As DNA, the CDR3 is TGCAGTGCTAGAGAGTTAGCGGTCTACTCCTACAATGAGCAGTTCTTC.

J is TRBJ2-1 and V is TRBV6-2 or TRBV6-3; D could derive from TRBD1 or TRBD2 (6 bases each). The V end was cut by 2 bases, the J end by 10 bases, with 15 bases between. Germline CDR1 MNHEY, CDR2 SVGEGT. The length of the CDR3 is 14 residues. CDR3 DNA: TGTGCCAGCAGTTACGGGCTAGGGGGGAGCGAGCAGTTCTTC. Protein sequence: CASSYGLGGSEQFF.

In this sample, this clonotype turned up many times. V and J are TRBV27 and TRBJ1-2; a weak D match, TRBD1 (5 bases). V was cut by 0 bases and J by 0 bases, with 5 bases left in between. CDR3 size: 14 residues. CDR1 and CDR2 from the germline V gene are MNHEY and SMNVEV (reference sequence). The chain's CDR3 is CASSLSGANYGYTF. The DNA of the CDR3 is TGTGCCAGCAGTTTATCAGGGGCTAACTATGGCTACACCTTC.

This clonotype was counted ten times or more. V usage is TRBV6-1 and J usage is TRBJ1-5, with D hard to call. This CDR3 has 12 amino acids. Germline lookup yields CDR1 MNHNS and CDR2 SASEGT. Trimming removed 7 bases from V and 11 bases from J, with 15 bases in between. CDR3 sequence (DNA): TGTGCCAGCATTGGGCAAAGTCTGGCCCAGCATTTT. It is translated as CASIGQSLAQHF.

This clonotype was recorded a few times. V and J are TRBV20-1 and TRBJ2-3; the D call may be TRBD1 or TRBD2 (5 bases each). V dropped 0 bases and J dropped 6 bases, with 10 bases sitting between them. Germline V gene lookup returns CDR1 DFQATT and CDR2 SNEGSKA (reference sequence). The CDR3 contains 13 residues. The CDR3 DNA sequence: TGCAGTGCTAGAGATCTGGGGGAGGATACGCAGTATTTT. Amino acid sequence: CSARDLGEDTQYF.

This clonotype was counted ten times or more. The V call is TRBV12-3 or TRBV12-4, the J call TRBJ1-1; D gene unclear. V gave up 5 bases and J gave up 1 base, with 14 bases separating them. The CDR3 totals 15 residues. The chain's CDR3 is CASSRHRLANTEAFF. In DNA form, the CDR3 reads TGTGCCAGCAGTCGACACAGATTAGCGAACACTGAAGCTTTCTTT.

This clonotype has at least ten counts. The chain links TRBV10-2 to TRBJ2-1; TRBD1 is a possible D gene (7 bases). The germline CDR1 and CDR2 sequences are WSHSY and SAAADI. The CDR3 extends over 14 amino acids. Trimming shortened V by 7 bases and J by 7 bases, and 17 bases separated the two germline ends. Here the CDR3 reads CASKHAGTANEQFF. The CDR3 bases are TGCGCCAGCAAGCATGCGGGGACAGCTAATGAGCAGTTCTTC.

This clonotype was counted many times. The chain couples TRBV6-5 to TRBJ2-1, with D unresolved. There are 13 residues in the CDR3. The germline V gene has CDR1 MNHEY and CDR2 SVGAGI. Trimming left V 4 bases short and J 8 bases short, with 12 bases between. The CDR3 nucleotides read TGTGCCAGCAGTTCTCGTTATATTGATGAGCAGTTCTTC. Translation gives CASSSRYIDEQFF.

The sample holds a few counts of this clonotype. The gene calls are TRBV27 and TRBJ2-7; no firm D call. Deletions cut 8 bases from V and 0 bases from J, with 23 bases between. CDR1 is MNHEY, CDR2 SMNVEV, per germline (reference sequence). The CDR3 consists of 17 residues. The CDR3 region is CASLPVRLGGSSYEQYF. The CDR3 DNA reads TGTGCCAGCCTACCGGTTAGATTGGGTGGCAGCTCCTACGAGCAGTACTTC.